This T cell receptor (beta chain) was sequenced during a study of blood T cell repertoires in COVID-19. Overall study context: Some COVID-19 samples were acute and others convalescent; all came from the United States, Italy and Spain. Sources were T cells, B-cell-depleted T cells, or PBMCs; the material itself was cDNA or gDNA.

As originally analysed: For nucleated cells, counts were estimated from reference gene primer amplification. Assay: immunoSEQ multiplex PCR; the TCRdb copy retains only in-frame clones and omits some. D and trimming were read from the DNA, whereas the V and J calls and clone size are those reported in that table. The sample includes about 280,000 clones, roughly 85% of them seen just once. The germline V gene encodes CDR1 SEHNR and CDR2 FQNEAQ (reference sequence). The CDR3 length is 14 residues. V was clipped by 6 bases and J by 0 bases, with 11 bases between them. The sequence came from a woman aged 25 to 39 with active or convalescent COVID-19. The rearrangement links TRBV7-9 to TRBJ1-1; unclear D gene. Sequencing was carried out using peripheral blood. The CDR3 nucleotides are TGTGCCAGCAGGGCTTCGGGTGTGAACACTGAAGCTTTCTTT. Translating gives CASRASGVNTEAFF.